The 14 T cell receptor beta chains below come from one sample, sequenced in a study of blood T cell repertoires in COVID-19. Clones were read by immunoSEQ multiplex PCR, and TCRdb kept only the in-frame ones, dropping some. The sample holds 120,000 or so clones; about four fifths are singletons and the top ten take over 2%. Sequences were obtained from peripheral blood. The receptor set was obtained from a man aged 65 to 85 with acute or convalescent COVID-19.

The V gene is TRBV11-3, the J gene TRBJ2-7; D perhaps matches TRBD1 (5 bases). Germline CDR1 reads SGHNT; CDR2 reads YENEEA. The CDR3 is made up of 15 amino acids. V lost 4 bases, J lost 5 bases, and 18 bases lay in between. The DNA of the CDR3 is TGTGCCAGCAGCTCCCCCGGCAGGGCTGACCACGAGCAGTACTTC. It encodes CASSSPGRADHEQYF. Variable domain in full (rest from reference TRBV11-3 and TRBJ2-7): EAGVVQSPRYKIIEKKQPVAFWCNPISGHNTLYWYLQNLGQGPELLIRYENEEAVDDSQLPKDRFSAERLKGVDSTLKIQPAELGDSAVYLCASSSPGRADHEQYFGPGTRLTVT.

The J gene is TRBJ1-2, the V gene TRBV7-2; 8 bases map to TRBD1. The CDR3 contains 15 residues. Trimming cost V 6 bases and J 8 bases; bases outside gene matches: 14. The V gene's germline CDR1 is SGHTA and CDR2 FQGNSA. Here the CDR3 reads CASSQNQGAPEGYTF. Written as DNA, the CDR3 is TGTGCCAGCAGTCAAAATCAGGGGGCGCCGGAAGGCTACACCTTC.

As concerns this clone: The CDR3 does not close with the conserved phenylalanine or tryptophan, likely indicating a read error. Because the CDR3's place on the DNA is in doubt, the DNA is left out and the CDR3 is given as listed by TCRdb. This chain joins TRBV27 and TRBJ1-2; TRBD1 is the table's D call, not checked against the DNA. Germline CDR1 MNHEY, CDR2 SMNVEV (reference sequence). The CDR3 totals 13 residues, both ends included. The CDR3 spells CASSFGVQGPWVV.

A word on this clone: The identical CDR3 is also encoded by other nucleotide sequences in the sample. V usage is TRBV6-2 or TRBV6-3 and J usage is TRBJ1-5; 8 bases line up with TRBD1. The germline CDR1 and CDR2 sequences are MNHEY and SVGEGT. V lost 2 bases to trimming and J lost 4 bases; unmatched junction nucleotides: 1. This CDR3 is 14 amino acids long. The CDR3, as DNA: TGTGCCAGCAGTTACGGGACAGGAAATCAGCCCCAGCATTTT. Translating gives CASSYGTGNQPQHF.

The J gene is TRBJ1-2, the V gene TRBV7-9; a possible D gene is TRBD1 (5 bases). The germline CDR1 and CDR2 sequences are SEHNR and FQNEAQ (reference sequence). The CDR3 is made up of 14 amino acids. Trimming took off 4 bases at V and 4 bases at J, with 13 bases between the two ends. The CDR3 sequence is CASSSQDGVYGYTF. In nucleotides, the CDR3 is TGTGCCAGCAGCTCACAGGACGGTGTCTATGGCTACACCTTC.

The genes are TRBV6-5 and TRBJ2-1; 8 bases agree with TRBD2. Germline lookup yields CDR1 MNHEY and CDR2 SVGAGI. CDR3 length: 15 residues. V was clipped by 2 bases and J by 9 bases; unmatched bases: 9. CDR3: CASSYGGGGRGEQFF. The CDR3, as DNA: TGTGCCAGCAGTTACGGTGGCGGGGGGCGGGGTGAGCAGTTCTTC.

The CDR3 reads CASSPVTGNEQFF. The CDR3 DNA sequence: TGTGCCAGCTCACCGGTGACAGGCAATGAGCAGTTCTTC. J is TRBJ2-1 and V is TRBV18; TRBD1 might be the D (6 bases). The CDR3 has 13 amino acids. Germline CDR1 KGHSH, CDR2 LQKENI. V was pared by 3 bases and J by 6 bases, with 9 bases between.

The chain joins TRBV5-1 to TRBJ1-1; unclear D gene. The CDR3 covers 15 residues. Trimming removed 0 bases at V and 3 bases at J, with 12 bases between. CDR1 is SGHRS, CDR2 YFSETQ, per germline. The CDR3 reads CASSLVGVRDTEAFF. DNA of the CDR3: TGCGCCAGCAGCTTGGTCGGCGTTCGGGACACTGAAGCTTTCTTT.

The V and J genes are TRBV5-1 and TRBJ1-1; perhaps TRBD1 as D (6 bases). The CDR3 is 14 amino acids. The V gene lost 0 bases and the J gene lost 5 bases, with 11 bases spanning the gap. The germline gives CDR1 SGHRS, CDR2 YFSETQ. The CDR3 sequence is CASSLDRAYTEAFF. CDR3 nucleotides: TGCGCCAGCAGCTTGGACAGGGCTTATACTGAAGCTTTCTTT.

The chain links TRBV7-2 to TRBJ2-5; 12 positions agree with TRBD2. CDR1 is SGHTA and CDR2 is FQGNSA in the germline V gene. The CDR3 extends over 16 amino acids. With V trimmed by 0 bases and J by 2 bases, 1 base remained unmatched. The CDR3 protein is CASSLAGTSGQETQYF. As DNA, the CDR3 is TGTGCCAGCAGCTTAGCTGGGACTAGCGGGCAAGAGACCCAGTACTTC.

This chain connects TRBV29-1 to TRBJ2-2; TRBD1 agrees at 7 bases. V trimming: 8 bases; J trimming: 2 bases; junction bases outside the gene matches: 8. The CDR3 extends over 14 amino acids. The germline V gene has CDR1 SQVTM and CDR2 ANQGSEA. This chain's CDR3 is CSTRAGGNTGELFF. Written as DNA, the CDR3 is TGCAGCACTAGGGCAGGGGGAAACACCGGGGAGCTGTTTTTT.

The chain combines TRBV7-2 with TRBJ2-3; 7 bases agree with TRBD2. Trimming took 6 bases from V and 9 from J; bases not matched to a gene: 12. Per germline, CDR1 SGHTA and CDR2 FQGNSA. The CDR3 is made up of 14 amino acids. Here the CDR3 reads CASRPTSGASTQYF. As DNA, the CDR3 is TGTGCCAGCAGACCGACGAGCGGGGCCTCCACGCAGTATTTT.

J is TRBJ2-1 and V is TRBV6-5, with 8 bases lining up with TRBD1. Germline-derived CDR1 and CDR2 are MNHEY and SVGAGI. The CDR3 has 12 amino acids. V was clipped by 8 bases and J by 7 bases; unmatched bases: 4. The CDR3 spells CASYDRGNEQFF. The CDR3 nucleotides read TGTGCCAGCTACGACAGGGGAAATGAGCAGTTCTTC.

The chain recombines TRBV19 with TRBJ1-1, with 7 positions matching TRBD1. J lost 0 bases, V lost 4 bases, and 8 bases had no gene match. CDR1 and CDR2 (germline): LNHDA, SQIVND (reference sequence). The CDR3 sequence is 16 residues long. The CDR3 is CASSRQGEIMNTEAFF. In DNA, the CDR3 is TGTGCCAGTAGTAGGCAGGGGGAGATCATGAACACTGAAGCTTTCTTT.